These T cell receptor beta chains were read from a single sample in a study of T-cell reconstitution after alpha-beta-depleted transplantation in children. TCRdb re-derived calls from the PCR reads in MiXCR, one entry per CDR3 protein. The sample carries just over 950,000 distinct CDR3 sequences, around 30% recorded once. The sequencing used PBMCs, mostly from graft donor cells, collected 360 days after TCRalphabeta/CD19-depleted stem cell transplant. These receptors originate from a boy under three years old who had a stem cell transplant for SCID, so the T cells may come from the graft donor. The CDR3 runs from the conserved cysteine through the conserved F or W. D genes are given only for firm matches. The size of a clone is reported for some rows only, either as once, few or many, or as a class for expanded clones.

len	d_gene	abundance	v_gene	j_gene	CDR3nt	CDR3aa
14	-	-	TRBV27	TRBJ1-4	TGTGCCAGCAGCTACAGGTGGACTAATGAAAAACTGTTTTTT	CASSYRWTNEKLFF
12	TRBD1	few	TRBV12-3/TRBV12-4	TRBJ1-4	TGTGCCAGCAGTTTCCAGGGGGATCGACTGTTTTTT	CASSFQGDRLFF
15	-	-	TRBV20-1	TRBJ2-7	TGCAGTGCTAGGGTCCGCCGGACTAACAGATACGAGCAGTACTTC	CSARVRRTNRYEQYF
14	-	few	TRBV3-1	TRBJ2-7	TGTGCCAGCAGCCCCCGGGACCATTTCTACGAGCAGTACTTC	CASSPRDHFYEQYF
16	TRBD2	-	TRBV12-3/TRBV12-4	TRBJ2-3	TGTGCCAGCAGATATTATAGCGGGGGGGCCCAAGATACGCAGTATTTT	CASRYYSGGAQDTQYF
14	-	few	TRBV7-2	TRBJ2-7	TGTGCCAGCAGCTATCGGACAGCCGGGATCGAGCAGTACTTC	CASSYRTAGIEQYF
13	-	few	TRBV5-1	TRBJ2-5	TGCGCCAGCAGCCGATCCAGTACGGAGACCCAGTACTTC	CASSRSSTETQYF
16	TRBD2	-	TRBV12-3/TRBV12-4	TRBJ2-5	TGTGCCAGCAGTTTATACAGCGGGGGTACTCAAGAGACCCAGTACTTC	CASSLYSGGTQETQYF
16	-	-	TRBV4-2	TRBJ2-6	TGTGCCAGCAGCCAGCACAGGGAGGGTCGGACCAACGTCCTGACTTTC	CASSQHREGRTNVLTF
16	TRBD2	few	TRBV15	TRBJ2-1	TGTGCCACCAGCAGAGATCGGACTAGCGGGAGAAATGAGCAGTTCTTC	CATSRDRTSGRNEQFF
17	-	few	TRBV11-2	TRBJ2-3	TGTGCCAGCAGCTTGAGGGGGGGGGCTACTAGCACAGATACGCAGTATTTT	CASSLRGGATSTDTQYF
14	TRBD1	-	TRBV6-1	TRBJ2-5	TGTGCCAGCAGCGTAACAGGGGCTGGGGGGACCCAGTACTTC	CASSVTGAGGTQYF
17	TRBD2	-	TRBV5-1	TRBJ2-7	TGCGCCAGCAGCTTTGGGTCCCTCACTAGCGGGGGCTACGAGCAGTACTTC	CASSFGSLTSGGYEQYF
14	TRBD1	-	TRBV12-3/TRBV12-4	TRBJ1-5	TGTGCCAGCAGTCCACTGGACAGGGGTCAGCCCCAGCATTTT	CASSPLDRGQPQHF
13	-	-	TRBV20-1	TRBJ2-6	TGCAGTGCTAGAGATGAAGTAACCTCCGTCCTGACTTTC	CSARDEVTSVLTF
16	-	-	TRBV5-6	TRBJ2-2	TGTGCCAGCAGCTTGGTTGGGGCCCAATACACCGGGGAGCTGTTTTTT	CASSLVGAQYTGELFF
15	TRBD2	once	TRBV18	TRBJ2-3	TGTGCCAGCTCACCCCTGACTAGCGGGGTAGATACGCAGTATTTT	CASSPLTSGVDTQYF
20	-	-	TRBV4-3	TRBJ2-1	TGCGCCAGCAGCCAAGATGCGCTAGCGAATAAAAGGGGTTCCTACAATGAGCAGTTCTTC	CASSQDALANKRGSYNEQFF
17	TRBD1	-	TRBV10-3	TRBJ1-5	TGTGCCATCAGTGACCGGGCAGGGGGATATAGCAATCAGCCCCAGCATTTT	CAISDRAGGYSNQPQHF
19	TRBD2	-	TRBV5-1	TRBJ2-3	TGCGCCAGCAGCCCGGTGGGGGAGCGGGGGGCCCAGAGCACAGATACGCAGTATTTT	CASSPVGERGAQSTDTQYF
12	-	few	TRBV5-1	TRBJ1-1	TGCGCCAGCAGGGCACAGAACACTGAAGCTTTCTTT	CASRAQNTEAFF
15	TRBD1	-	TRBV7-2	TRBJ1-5	TGTGCCAGCACCGTGGACGCAGGGGGCGTTCAGCCCCAGCATTTT	CASTVDAGGVQPQHF
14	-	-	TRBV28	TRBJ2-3	TGTGCCAGCAGTATCAGGGGGGGGGCAGATACGCAGTATTTT	CASSIRGGADTQYF
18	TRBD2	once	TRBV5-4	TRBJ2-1	TGTGCCAGCACGAGGAAATTCTCAGGACTAGGCGGACACAATGAGCAGTTCTTC	CASTRKFSGLGGHNEQFF
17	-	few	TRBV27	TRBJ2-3	TGTGCCAGCAGTTTATCGGTATGGGGTGGGAGCACAGATACGCAGTATTTT	CASSLSVWGGSTDTQYF